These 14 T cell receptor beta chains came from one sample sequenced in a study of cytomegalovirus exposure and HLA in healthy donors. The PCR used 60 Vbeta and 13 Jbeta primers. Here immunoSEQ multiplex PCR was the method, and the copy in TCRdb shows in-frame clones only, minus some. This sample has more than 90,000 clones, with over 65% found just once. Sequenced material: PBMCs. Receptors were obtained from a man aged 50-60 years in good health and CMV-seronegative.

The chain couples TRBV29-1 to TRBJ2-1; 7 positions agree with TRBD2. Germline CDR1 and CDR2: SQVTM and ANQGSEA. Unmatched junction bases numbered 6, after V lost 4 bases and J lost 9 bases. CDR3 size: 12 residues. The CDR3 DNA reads TGCAGCGTTGCCAGCGGGATTACTGAGCAGTTCTTC. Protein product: CSVASGITEQFF.

The CDR3 DNA reads as TGTGCCAGCAGTTCCGGGACAGACTCCTACGAGCAGTACTTC. Its protein product is CASSSGTDSYEQYF. The rearrangement joins TRBV6-5 to TRBJ2-7, with 7 nucleotides matching TRBD1. The CDR3 extends over 14 amino acids. Germline V gene data show CDR1 as MNHEY and CDR2 as SVGAGI. The junction had 3 bases not matched to a gene; V was cut back by 4 bases and J by 0 bases.

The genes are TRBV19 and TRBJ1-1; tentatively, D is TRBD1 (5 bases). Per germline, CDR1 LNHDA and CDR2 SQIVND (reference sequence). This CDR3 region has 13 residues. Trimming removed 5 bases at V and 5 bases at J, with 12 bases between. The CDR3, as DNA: TGTGCCAGTAGTGCGGGGCTCAGGACTGAAGCTTTCTTT. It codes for CASSAGLRTEAFF.

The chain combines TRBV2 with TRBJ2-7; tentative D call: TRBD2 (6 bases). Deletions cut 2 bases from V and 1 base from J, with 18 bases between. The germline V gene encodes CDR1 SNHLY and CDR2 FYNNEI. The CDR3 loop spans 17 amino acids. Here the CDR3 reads CASSELLGRERSYEQYF. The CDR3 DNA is TGTGCCAGCAGTGAACTCCTCGGACGGGAGAGATCCTACGAGCAGTACTTC.

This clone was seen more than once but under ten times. CDR3 amino acids: CASSGQFYEQYF. For the CDR3, the DNA is TGCGCCAGCAGTGGACAGTTCTACGAGCAGTACTTC. This rearrangement joins TRBV10-2 to TRBJ2-7; D may be TRBD1 (5 bases). CDR1 and CDR2 from the germline V gene are WSHSY and SAAADI. This CDR3 comprises 12 residues. Trimming took 4 bases from V and 3 from J, leaving 7 bases between them.

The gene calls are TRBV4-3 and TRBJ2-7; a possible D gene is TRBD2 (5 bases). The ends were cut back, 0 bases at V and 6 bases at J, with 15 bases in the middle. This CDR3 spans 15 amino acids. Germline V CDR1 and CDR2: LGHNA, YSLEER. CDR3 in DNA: TGCGCCAGCAGCCAAGATAAGACCAGACGGGGCGAGCAGTACTTC. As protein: CASSQDKTRRGEQYF.

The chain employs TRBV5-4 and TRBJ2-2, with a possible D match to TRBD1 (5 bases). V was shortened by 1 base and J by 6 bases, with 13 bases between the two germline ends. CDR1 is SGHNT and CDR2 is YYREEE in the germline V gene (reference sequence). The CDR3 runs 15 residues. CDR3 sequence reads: CASSLQGRRAGELFF. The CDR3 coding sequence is TGTGCCAGCAGCTTGCAGGGAAGAAGGGCCGGGGAGCTGTTTTTT.

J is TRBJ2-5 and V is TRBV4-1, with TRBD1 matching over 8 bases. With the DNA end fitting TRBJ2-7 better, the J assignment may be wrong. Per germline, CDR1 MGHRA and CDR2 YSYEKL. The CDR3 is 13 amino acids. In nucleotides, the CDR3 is TGCGCCAGCAGCACCGGACAGGGCGGCGAGCAGTACTTC. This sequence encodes CASSTGQGGEQYF.

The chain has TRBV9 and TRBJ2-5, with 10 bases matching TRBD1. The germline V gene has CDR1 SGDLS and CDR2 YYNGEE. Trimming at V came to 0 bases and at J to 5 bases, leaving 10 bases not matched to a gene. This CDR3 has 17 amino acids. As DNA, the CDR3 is TGTGCCAGCAGCGTAGAGGGGGGGGACAGGGGAGGGGAGACCCAGTACTTC. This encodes CASSVEGGDRGGETQYF.

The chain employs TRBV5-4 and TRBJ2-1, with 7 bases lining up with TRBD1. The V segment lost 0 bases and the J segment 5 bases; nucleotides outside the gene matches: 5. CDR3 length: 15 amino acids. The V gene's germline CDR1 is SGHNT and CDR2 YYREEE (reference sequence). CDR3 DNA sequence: TGTGCCAGCAGCTTGGACAGGGGCCTTCACAATGAGCAGTTCTTC. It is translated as CASSLDRGLHNEQFF.

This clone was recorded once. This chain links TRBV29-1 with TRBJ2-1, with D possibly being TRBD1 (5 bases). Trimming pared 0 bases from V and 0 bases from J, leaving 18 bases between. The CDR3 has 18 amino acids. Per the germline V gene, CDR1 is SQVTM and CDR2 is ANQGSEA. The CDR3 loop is CSVEDQGQGMFSYNEQFF. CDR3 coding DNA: TGCAGCGTTGAAGATCAAGGGCAGGGTATGTTCTCCTACAATGAGCAGTTCTTC.

The CDR3 nucleotides read TGTGCCAGCAGTTTTGCGGCAGGGAAGGTGGGCTACACCTTC. As protein: CASSFAAGKVGYTF. J is TRBJ1-2 and V is TRBV28; a possible D gene is TRBD1 (5 bases). Germline V gene lookup returns CDR1 MDHEN and CDR2 SYDVKM. This CDR3 is built from 14 residues. V was trimmed by 3 bases and J by 8 bases, leaving 16 bases between them.

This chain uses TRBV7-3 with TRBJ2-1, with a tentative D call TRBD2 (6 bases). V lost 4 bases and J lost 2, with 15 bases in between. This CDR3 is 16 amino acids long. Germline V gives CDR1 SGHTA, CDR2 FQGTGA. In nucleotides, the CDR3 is TGTGCCAGCAGCTCCTCCGGAGGGACGCCCTACAATGAGCAGTTCTTC. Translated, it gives CASSSSGGTPYNEQFF.

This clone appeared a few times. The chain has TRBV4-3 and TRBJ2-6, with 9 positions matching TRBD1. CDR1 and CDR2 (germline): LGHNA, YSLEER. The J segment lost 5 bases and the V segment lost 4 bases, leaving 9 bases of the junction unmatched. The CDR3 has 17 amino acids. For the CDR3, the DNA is TGCGCCAGCAGCCGATACCGGGACAGGGAACGGGCCAACGTCCTGACTTTC. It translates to CASSRYRDRERANVLTF.